The source of this T cell receptor beta chain is a study of T cell responses to AZD1222 COVID-19 vaccine. Study findings and constraints: The sample set comprised mostly white British donors with more females, and clonal diversity was possibly underestimated. Spike-specific TCR breadth and depth both grew after two AZD1222 doses. Seropositive status at baseline applied to only 6 or 7 AZD1222 recipients. Epitopes outside B.1.351 and B.1.1.7 mutated regions reportedly drew nearly half of spike TCRs.

The germline V gene has CDR1 SEHNR and CDR2 FQNEAQ (reference sequence). The CDR3 has 17 residues. Trimming at V came to 5 bases and at J to 3 bases, leaving 14 bases not matched to a gene. A note on this clone: What it recognizes is unknown.

Sequencing used immunoSEQ multiplex PCR; TCRdb keeps in-frame clones, though not all of them. The table shows roughly 150,000 clones, with about 91% occurring only once. The sequencing used peripheral blood, collected on day 0 of AZD1222 vaccination. This chain joins TRBV7-9 and TRBJ2-7, with 9 positions matching TRBD1. The TCR sequence derives from an adult in good health. CDR3 sequence reads: CASSPIGSTGGYYEQYF. CDR3 nucleotide sequence: TGTGCCAGCAGCCCAATCGGGTCGACAGGGGGGTACTACGAGCAGTACTTC.